This T cell receptor beta chain emerged from a study of T-cell reconstitution after alpha-beta-depleted transplantation in children. The germline V gene has CDR1 LGHNA and CDR2 YNFKEQ. V gave up 0 bases and J gave up 7 bases, with 9 bases separating them. CDR3 size: 14 residues. This clonotype was found a few times. Unique molecular identifiers tagged the TCRbeta library. In TCRdb, the PCR reads were re-called with MiXCR into one record per CDR3 protein. The table records 250,000 to 350,000 distinct CDR3 sequences, more than 8% of them present only once. The clonotype was recovered from a human donor who donated a stem cell graft to a child with SCID. The chain employs TRBV4-2 and TRBJ2-2; TRBD1 might be the D (6 bases). The specimen was PBMCs from the stem cell graft donor, collected from the stem cell graft. Written as DNA, the CDR3 is TGTGCCAGCAGCCAAGATCGGACAGTCGGGGAGCTGTTTTTT. It encodes CASSQDRTVGELFF.